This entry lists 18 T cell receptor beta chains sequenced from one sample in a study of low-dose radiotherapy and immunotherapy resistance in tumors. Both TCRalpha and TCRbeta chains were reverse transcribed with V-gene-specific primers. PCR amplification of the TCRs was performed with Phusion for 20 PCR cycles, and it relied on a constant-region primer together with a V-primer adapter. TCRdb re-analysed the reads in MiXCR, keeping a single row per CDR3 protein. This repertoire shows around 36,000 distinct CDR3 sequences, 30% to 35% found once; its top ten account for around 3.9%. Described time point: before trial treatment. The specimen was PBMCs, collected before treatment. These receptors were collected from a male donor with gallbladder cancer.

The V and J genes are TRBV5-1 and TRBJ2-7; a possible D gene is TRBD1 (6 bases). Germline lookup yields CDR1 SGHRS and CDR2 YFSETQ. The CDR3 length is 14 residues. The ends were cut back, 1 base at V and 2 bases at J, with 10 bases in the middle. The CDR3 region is CASSLTRGTYEQYF. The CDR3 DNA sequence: TGCGCCAGCAGCTTGACCAGGGGAACCTACGAGCAGTACTTC.

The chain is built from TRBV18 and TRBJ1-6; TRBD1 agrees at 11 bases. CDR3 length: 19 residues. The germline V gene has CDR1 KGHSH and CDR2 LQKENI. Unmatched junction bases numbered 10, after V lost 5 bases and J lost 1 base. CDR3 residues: CASSTSGTGGSSYNSPLHF. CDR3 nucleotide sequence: TGTGCCAGCTCAACAAGCGGGACAGGGGGTTCTTCCTATAATTCACCCCTCCACTTT.

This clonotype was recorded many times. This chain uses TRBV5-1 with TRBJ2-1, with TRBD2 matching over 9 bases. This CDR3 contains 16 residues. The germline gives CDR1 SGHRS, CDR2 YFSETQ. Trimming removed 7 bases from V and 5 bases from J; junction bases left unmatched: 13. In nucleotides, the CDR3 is TGCGCCAGCTCCCCAACCGGGACTAGCATAAACAATGAGCAGTTCTTC. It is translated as CASSPTGTSINNEQFF. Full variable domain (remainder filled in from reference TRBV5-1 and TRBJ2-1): KAGVTQTPRYLIKTRGQQVTLSCSPISGHRSVSWYQQTPGQGLQFLFEYFSETQRNKGNFPGRFSGRQFSNSRSEMNVSTLELGDSALYLCASSPTGTSINNEQFFGPGTRLTVL.

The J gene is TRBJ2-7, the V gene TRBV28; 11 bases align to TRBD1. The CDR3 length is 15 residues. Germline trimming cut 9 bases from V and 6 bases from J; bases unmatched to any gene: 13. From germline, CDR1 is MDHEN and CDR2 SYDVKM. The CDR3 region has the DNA TGTGCCAGTTGGCTCGGAGGGACAGGGGGGAGCGAGCAGTACTTC. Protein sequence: CASWLGGTGGSEQYF.

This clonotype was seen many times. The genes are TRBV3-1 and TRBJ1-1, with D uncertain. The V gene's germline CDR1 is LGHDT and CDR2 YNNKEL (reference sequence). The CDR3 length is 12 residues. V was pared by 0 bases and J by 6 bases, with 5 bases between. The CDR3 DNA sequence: TGTGCCAGCAGCCAAGATGAGGCTGAAGCTTTCTTT. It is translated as CASSQDEAEAFF.

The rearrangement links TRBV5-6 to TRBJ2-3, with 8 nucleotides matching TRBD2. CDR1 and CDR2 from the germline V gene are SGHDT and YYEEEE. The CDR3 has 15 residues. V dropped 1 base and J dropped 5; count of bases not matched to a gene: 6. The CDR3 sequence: CASSLRAGARDTQYF. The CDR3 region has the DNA TGTGCCAGCAGCTTGCGAGCGGGGGCTAGAGATACGCAGTATTTT.

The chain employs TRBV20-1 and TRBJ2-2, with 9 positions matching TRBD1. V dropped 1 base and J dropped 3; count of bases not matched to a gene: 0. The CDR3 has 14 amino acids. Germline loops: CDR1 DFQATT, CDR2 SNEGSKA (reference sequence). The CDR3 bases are TGCAGTGCTAGAGGACAGGGGGACACCGGGGAGCTGTTTTTT. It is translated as CSARGQGDTGELFF.

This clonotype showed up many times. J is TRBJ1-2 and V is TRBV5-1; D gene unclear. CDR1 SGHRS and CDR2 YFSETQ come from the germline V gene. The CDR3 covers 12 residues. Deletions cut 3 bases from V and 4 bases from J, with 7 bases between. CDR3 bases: TGCGCCAGCAGCTCTGACACCTATGGCTACACCTTC. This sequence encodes CASSSDTYGYTF.

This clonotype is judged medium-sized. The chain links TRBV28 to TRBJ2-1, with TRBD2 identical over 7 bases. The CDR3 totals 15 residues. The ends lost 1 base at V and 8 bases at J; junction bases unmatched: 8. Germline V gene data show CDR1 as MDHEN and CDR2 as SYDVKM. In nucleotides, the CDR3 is TGTGCCAGCAGTTTATCGGCGGGAGCTGGGGATGAGCAGTTCTTC. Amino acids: CASSLSAGAGDEQFF.

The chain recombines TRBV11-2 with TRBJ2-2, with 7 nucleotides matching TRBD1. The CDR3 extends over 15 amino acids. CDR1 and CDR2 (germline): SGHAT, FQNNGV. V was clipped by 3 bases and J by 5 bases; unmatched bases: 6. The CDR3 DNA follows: TGTGCCAGCAGCTTTTATACAGGGGAGACCGGGGAGCTGTTTTTT. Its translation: CASSFYTGETGELFF.

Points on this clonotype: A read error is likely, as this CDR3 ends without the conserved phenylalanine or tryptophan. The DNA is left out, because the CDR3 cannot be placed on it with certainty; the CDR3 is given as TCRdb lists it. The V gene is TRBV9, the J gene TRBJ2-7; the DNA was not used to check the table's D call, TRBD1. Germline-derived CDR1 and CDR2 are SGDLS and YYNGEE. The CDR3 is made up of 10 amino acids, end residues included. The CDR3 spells CASSVTLGGS.

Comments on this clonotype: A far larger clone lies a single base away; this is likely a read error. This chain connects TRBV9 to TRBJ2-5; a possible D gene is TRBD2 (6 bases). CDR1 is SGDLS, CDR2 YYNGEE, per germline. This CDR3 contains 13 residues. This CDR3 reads CAISSGVRETQYF. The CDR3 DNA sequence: TGTGCCATCAGCTCGGGGGTTCGAGAGACCCAGTACTTC. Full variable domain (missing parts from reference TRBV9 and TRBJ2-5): DSGVTQTPKHLITATGQRVTLRCSPRSGDLSVYWYQQSLDQGLQFLIQYYNGEERAKGNILERFSAQQFPDLHSELNLSSLELGDSALYFCAISSGVRETQYFGPGTRLLVL.

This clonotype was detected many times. The CDR3: CASQRIHGTMDYNEQFF. In DNA, the CDR3 is TGTGCCAGTCAGCGGATACACGGGACTATGGACTACAATGAGCAGTTCTTC. The genes are TRBV2 and TRBJ2-1; 7 bases align to TRBD2. The V segment lost 9 bases and the J segment 3 bases; nucleotides outside the gene matches: 17. Germline lookup yields CDR1 SNHLY and CDR2 FYNNEI. The CDR3 sequence is 17 residues long.

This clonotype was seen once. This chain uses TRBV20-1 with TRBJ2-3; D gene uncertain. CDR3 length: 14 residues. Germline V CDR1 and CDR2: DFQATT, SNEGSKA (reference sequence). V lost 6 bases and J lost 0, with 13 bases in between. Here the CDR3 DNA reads TGCAGTGCCCCCCAAGCGAGTAGCACAGATACGCAGTATTTT. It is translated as CSAPQASSTDTQYF.

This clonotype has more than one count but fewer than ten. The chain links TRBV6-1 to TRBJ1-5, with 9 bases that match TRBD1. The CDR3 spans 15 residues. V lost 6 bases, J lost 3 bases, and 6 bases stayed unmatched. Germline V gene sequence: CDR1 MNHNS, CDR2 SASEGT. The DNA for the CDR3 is TGTGCCAGCAGCAAGGGGACAGGGTACAATCAGCCCCAGCATTTT. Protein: CASSKGTGYNQPQHF.

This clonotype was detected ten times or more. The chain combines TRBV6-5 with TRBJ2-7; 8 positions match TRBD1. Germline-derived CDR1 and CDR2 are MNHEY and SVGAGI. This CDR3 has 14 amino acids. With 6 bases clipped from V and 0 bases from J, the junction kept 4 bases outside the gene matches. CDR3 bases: TGTGCCAGCAGCCGAACAGGGGGCTCCTACGAGCAGTACTTC. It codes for CASSRTGGSYEQYF.

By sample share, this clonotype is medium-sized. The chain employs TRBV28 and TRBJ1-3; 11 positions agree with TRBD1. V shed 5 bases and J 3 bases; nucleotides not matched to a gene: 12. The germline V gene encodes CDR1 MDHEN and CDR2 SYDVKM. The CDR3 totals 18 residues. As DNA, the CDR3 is TGTGCCAGCAGTCCGTTACCGGGACAGGGGGAGGTTGGAAACACCATATATTTT. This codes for CASSPLPGQGEVGNTIYF.

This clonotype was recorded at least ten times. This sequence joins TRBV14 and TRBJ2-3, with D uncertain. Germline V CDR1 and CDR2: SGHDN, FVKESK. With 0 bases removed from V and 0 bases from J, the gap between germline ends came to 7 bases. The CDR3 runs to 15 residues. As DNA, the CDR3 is TGTGCCAGCAGCCAAGATCGGTGGAGCACAGATACGCAGTATTTT. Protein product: CASSQDRWSTDTQYF.